This TCR beta chain came from a study of CD8 T cells in Susac syndrome. Whole-study results and caveats: As acknowledged by the study, its TCR sequencing and HLA analysis included a relatively small number of individuals.

As for this clonotype: What it binds is unknown. One end of the junction does not line up with germline, which may come from a read error.

This CDR3 region has 13 residues. Germline V gene sequence: CDR1 SSHAT, CDR2 FNYEAQ (reference sequence). A quantity of about 0.5 to 1 ug RNA underwent reverse transcription using random hexamers. immunoSEQ multiplex PCR amplified TCR beta CDR3 across 54 Vbeta, 13 Jbeta. TCRdb recomputed calls from the immunoSEQ multiplex PCR reads with MiXCR, one row per CDR3 protein. Of around 160,000 distinct CDR3 sequences in the sample, about 94% are singletons; the top ten hold about 0.13%. Sequencing targeted TCR beta in T cells from blood (CD8+ and CD4+). Bulk CD8+ and CD4+ cells came from magnetic negative isolation; CD8+ TEMRA by FACS.

The sequencing sample was made of CD4+ T cells from PBMCs. The chain combines TRBV7-7 with TRBJ2-7, with unresolved D. The sequence derives from a human donor in good health. Here the CDR3 DNA reads TGTGCTAGCAGCTTAGCCAAGGGTACCGAGCAGTACTTC. This encodes CASSLAKGTEQYF. The entire variable domain, with the rest obtained from reference TRBV7-7 and TRBJ2-7, is as follows: GAGVSQSPRYKVTKRGQDVTLRCDPISSHATLYWYQQALGQGPEFLTYFNYEAQPDKSGLPSDRFSAERPEGSISTLTIQRTEQRDSAMYRCASSLAKGTEQYFGPGTRLTVT.